Following are 21 T cell receptor beta chains from one sample sequenced in a study of Graves' ophthalmopathy and Graves' hyperthyroidism. TCR beta CDR3 amplification used RNA transcripts. An opening RT-PCR round employed HTBI primers and preceded a second-round multiplex PCR. A single record per CDR3 protein comes from TCRdb applying MiXCR to the multiplex PCR reads. This table has around 600,000 distinct CDR3 sequences, about 41% appearing once. What was sequenced was peripheral blood. The receptor set was obtained from an adult man with Graves' ophthalmopathy.

This clonotype was seen ten or more times. V usage is TRBV20-1 and J usage is TRBJ2-5; D is uncertain. The V end lost 3 bases, the J end lost 5 bases, and 7 bases lay between the germline ends. CDR1 and CDR2 (germline): DFQATT, SNEGSKA (reference sequence). The CDR3 covers 11 residues. The CDR3 coding sequence is TGCAGTGCTAGCCGGTTGGAGACCCAGTACTTC. Translation gives CSASRLETQYF.

J is TRBJ1-2 and V is TRBV7-9; the match to TRBD1 covers 7 bases. CDR1 SEHNR and CDR2 FQNEAQ come from the germline V gene (reference sequence). V trimming: 3 bases; J trimming: 8 bases; junction bases outside the gene matches: 6. The CDR3 runs 13 residues. The CDR3 here is CASSFQGEGGYTF. The CDR3 nucleotides read TGTGCCAGCAGCTTTCAGGGGGAAGGGGGCTACACCTTC.

Many counts were recorded for this clonotype. The rearrangement uses TRBV5-5 and TRBJ2-7; D remains ambiguous. This CDR3 is 14 amino acids long. Per germline, CDR1 SGHKS and CDR2 YYEKEE (reference sequence). Trimming shortened V by 2 bases and J by 2 bases, and 11 bases separated the two germline ends. CDR3 protein: CASSFPTPTYEQYF. CDR3 bases: TGTGCCAGCAGCTTCCCGACACCAACCTACGAGCAGTACTTC.

The rearrangement uses TRBV29-1 and TRBJ2-6; D possibly corresponds to TRBD1 (6 bases). Trimming removed 3 bases from V and 1 base from J, with 19 bases in between. The CDR3 extends over 18 amino acids. Germline lookup yields CDR1 SQVTM and CDR2 ANQGSEA. In DNA form, the CDR3 reads TGCAGCGTTGACCTCCGAGGGGGTGCAAAGTCTGGGGCCAACGTCCTGACTTTC. Protein: CSVDLRGGAKSGANVLTF.

This clonotype has at least ten counts. At one of its ends the junction is not consistent with the germline gene, which may arise from a read error. This rearrangement joins TRBV7-2 to TRBJ1-4, with 9 bases lining up with TRBD1. This CDR3 region has 14 residues. CDR1 and CDR2 (germline): SGHTA, FQGNSA. The DNA of the CDR3 is TGTGCCAACAGCTACCGGGACAGGGATGAAAAACTGTTTTTT. Its translation: CANSYRDRDEKLFF.

This clonotype was seen repeatedly, ten times or more. V is TRBV19 and J is TRBJ1-3; D unclear. V was trimmed by 3 bases and J by 1 base, leaving 7 bases between them. This CDR3 region has 14 residues. Germline CDR1 LNHDA, CDR2 SQIVND (reference sequence). CDR3 in DNA: TGTGCCAGTAGTATCAACACATCTGGAAACACCATATATTTT. This translates into CASSINTSGNTIYF.

This chain uses TRBV15 with TRBJ1-2; D is unclear. The CDR3 has 14 amino acids. Between the trimmed V and J ends, which lost 3 bases and 6 bases, there was a span of 14 bases. Per the germline V gene, CDR1 is LNHNV and CDR2 is YYDKDF (reference sequence). The CDR3 spells CATSSQAQRDGYTF. CDR3 DNA: TGTGCCACCAGCAGCCAAGCCCAGCGAGATGGCTACACCTTC.

This clonotype occurred many times. This chain links TRBV19 with TRBJ1-1, with D tentatively TRBD1 (6 bases). CDR1 is LNHDA, CDR2 SQIVND, per germline (reference sequence). The length of the CDR3 is 14 residues. V was pared by 4 bases and J by 1 base, with 10 bases between. The CDR3 is CASSSDRTNTEAFF. CDR3 in DNA: TGTGCCAGTAGTAGCGACAGGACGAACACTGAAGCTTTCTTT. Combining the CDR3 with reference TRBV19 and TRBJ1-1 gives the whole variable domain DGGITQSPKYLFRKEGQNVTLSCEQNLNHDAMYWYRQDPGQGLRLIYYSQIVNDFQKGDIAEGYSVSREKKESFPLTVTSAQKNPTAFYLCASSSDRTNTEAFFGQGTRLTVV.

The DNA for the CDR3 is TGTGCCAGCAGTTACCCACCCGTATCCTACGAGCAGTACTTC. It is translated as CASSYPPVSYEQYF. The chain combines TRBV6-2 or TRBV6-3 with TRBJ2-7, with no clear D. Trimming took off 2 bases at V and 1 base at J, with 9 bases between the two ends. Per germline, CDR1 MNHEY and CDR2 SVGEGT. The CDR3 has 14 amino acids.

At least ten counts were recorded for this clonotype. This chain connects TRBV9 to TRBJ1-1; D might be TRBD1 (6 bases). CDR3 length equals 14 residues. V gave up 6 bases and J gave up 3 bases, with 15 bases separating them. Germline CDR1 reads SGDLS; CDR2 reads YYNGEE. As DNA, the CDR3 is TGTGCCAGCACCCTCGGGGACACCTACACTGAAGCTTTCTTT. Amino acid sequence: CASTLGDTYTEAFF.

This clonotype showed up many times. The chain recombines TRBV2 with TRBJ1-2; the match to TRBD1 covers 8 bases. This CDR3 has 15 amino acids. Germline lookup yields CDR1 SNHLY and CDR2 FYNNEI. Trimming took 5 bases from V and 4 from J; bases not matched to a gene: 9. CDR3 bases: TGTGCCAGCAGTCCCGGTACAGGGGGAGGCTATGGCTACACCTTC. Protein product: CASSPGTGGGYGYTF.

Comment on this clonotype: A much bigger clone sits one base away, suggesting this may be a read error. This chain uses TRBV5-1 with TRBJ2-5; 11 bases line up with TRBD2. Per germline, CDR1 SGHRS and CDR2 YFSETQ. This CDR3 is 17 amino acids long. CDR3 protein: CASSLGHPGLAEEAQYF. DNA for the CDR3: TGCGCCAGCAGCTTGGGGCATCCGGGACTAGCGGAAGAGGCCCAGTACTTC.

About this clonotype: The junction shows a germline mismatch at one end, possibly a read error. The CDR3 protein is CASSVSGQGDGYTF. DNA for the CDR3: TGTGCCAGCAGCGTCTCGGGACAGGGAGATGGCTACACCTTC. V is TRBV5-1 and J is TRBJ1-2, with TRBD1 matching 9 bases. The CDR3 is 14 residues long. Germline V gives CDR1 SGHRS, CDR2 YFSETQ.

This clonotype was detected many times. The junction departs from germline at one end; a sequencing error may be responsible. This chain uses TRBV2 with TRBJ1-4; the D is unclear. Germline lookup yields CDR1 SNHLY and CDR2 FYNNEI. This CDR3 region has 10 residues. This chain's CDR3 is CASSGEKLFF. DNA of the CDR3: TGCGCCAGCAGTGGGGAAAAACTGTTTTTT.

This chain joins TRBV15 and TRBJ1-6; the match to TRBD1 covers 9 bases. Germline trimming cut 2 bases from V and 12 bases from J; bases unmatched to any gene: 11. Germline V gene lookup returns CDR1 LNHNV and CDR2 YYDKDF (reference sequence). The CDR3 totals 16 residues. CDR3 region: CATSRSRTGTGRPLHF. The CDR3 nucleotides are TGTGCCACCAGCAGATCAAGGACAGGGACAGGGAGACCCCTCCACTTT.

The rearrangement links TRBV24-1 to TRBJ2-5; 13 bases fit TRBD2. Germline values: CDR1 KGHDR, CDR2 SFDVKD. This CDR3 is 16 amino acids long. The J segment lost 5 bases and the V segment lost 2 bases, leaving 4 bases of the junction unmatched. The CDR3 sequence is CATSDSGLAGQETQYF. Here the CDR3 DNA reads TGTGCCACCAGTGATTCGGGACTAGCGGGACAGGAGACCCAGTACTTC.

The chain recombines TRBV29-1 with TRBJ1-4, with D possibly being TRBD1 (5 bases). The V end was cut by 3 bases, the J end by 8 bases, with 13 bases between. Germline V gene data show CDR1 as SQVTM and CDR2 as ANQGSEA. The CDR3 covers 13 residues. The CDR3 DNA sequence: TGCAGCGTTGACGCAGGGATAGGGGAAAAACTGTTTTTT. This translates into CSVDAGIGEKLFF.

The V gene is TRBV29-1, the J gene TRBJ1-2; a weak D match, TRBD1 (5 bases). V was pared by 8 bases and J by 5 bases, with 15 bases between. Germline V gives CDR1 SQVTM, CDR2 ANQGSEA. The CDR3 runs 12 residues. The CDR3 sequence is CSSENRRYGYTF. DNA for the CDR3: TGCAGCAGTGAGAACAGGCGATATGGCTACACCTTC.

This clonotype was detected ten times or more. The chain joins TRBV20-1 to TRBJ2-5, with D perhaps matching TRBD2 (5 bases). Germline V lookup: CDR1 DFQATT, CDR2 SNEGSKA (reference sequence). This CDR3 comprises 16 residues. V was cut by 0 bases and J by 5 bases, with 19 bases left in between. Here the CDR3 reads CSARDSRASMGETQYF. CDR3 bases: TGCAGTGCTAGAGATTCGAGGGCCTCCATGGGGGAGACCCAGTACTTC.

A remark on this clonotype: A much more abundant neighbour one base away suggests this may be a read error. CDR3 sequence (DNA): TGTGCCAGCAGCCTATCGCTGAACGTGCAGTGTTTT. The encoded protein is CASSLSLNVQCF. This chain uses TRBV7-2 with TRBJ2-3; D not resolved. The CDR3 covers 12 residues. Germline values: CDR1 SGHTA, CDR2 FQGNSA.

The table lists this clonotype with a few counts. The J gene is TRBJ1-1, the V gene TRBV2; the D gene is possibly TRBD1 (6 bases). The CDR3 loop spans 14 amino acids. Trimming removed 8 bases from V and 4 bases from J, with 17 bases in between. Germline V gives CDR1 SNHLY, CDR2 FYNNEI. Written as DNA, the CDR3 is TGTGCCAGCTCACCGACAGGTTCGGTCACTGAAGCTTTCTTT. Amino acid sequence: CASSPTGSVTEAFF.